These 28 T cell receptor beta chains share one sample of origin, sequenced in a study of shared clonotypes between healthy human individuals. Profiled with immunoSEQ multiplex PCR; TCRdb holds only in-frame clones, not every one. The sample lists about 2.3 million clones, 92% occurring once. The sample consisted of naive CD4+ T cells from PBMCs. Subset reported: CD45RA+ positively selected. All receptors derive from a man aged 18 to 35 in good health. Some clones in this sample may be carry-over from other donors' samples.

This chain links TRBV7-9 with TRBJ1-1; D remains unclear. The germline V and J ends were trimmed by 5 bases and 0 bases, with 13 bases remaining between them. The CDR3 length is 15 residues. Germline CDR1 is SEHNR and CDR2 is FQNEAQ (reference sequence). The CDR3 loop reads CASSRAGPLNTEAFF. CDR3 bases: TGTGCCAGCAGCCGGGCCGGGCCCTTGAACACTGAAGCTTTCTTT.

The rearrangement uses TRBV19 and TRBJ2-1; a possible D gene is TRBD2 (5 bases). The CDR3 length is 13 residues. Germline-derived CDR1 and CDR2 are LNHDA and SQIVND (reference sequence). V lost 7 bases and J lost 4, with 11 bases in between. The chain's CDR3 is CASTRGSYNEQFF. CDR3 nucleotides: TGTGCCAGTACCCGGGGTTCGTACAATGAGCAGTTCTTC.

The chain couples TRBV7-2 to TRBJ2-2; 8 bases match TRBD1. With 2 bases clipped from V and 7 bases from J, the junction kept 9 bases outside the gene matches. CDR1 SGHTA and CDR2 FQGNSA come from the germline V gene. This CDR3 comprises 16 residues. The CDR3 region is CASSLLGTGLGGELFF. The CDR3 DNA is TGTGCCAGCAGCTTATTGGGGACAGGTTTGGGCGGGGAGCTGTTTTTT. Looking up the rest from reference TRBV7-2 and TRBJ2-2 gives the full variable domain: GAGVSQSPSNKVTEKGKDVELRCDPISGHTALYWYRQSLGQGLEFLIYFQGNSAPDKSGLPSDRFSAERTGGSVSTLTIQRTQQEDSAVYLCASSLLGTGLGGELFFGEGSRLTVL.

The chain is built from TRBV7-8 and TRBJ2-7; TRBD1 matches 7 bases. After removal of 5 bases from V and 0 bases from J, the junction contained 7 bases not matched to a gene. CDR1 is SGHVS, CDR2 FQNEAQ, per germline. The CDR3 has 15 residues. CDR3 DNA sequence: TGTGCCAGCAGCGCAGACCGGGACAGCTCCTACGAGCAGTACTTC. Amino acid sequence: CASSADRDSSYEQYF.

The chain recombines TRBV28 with TRBJ1-2; TRBD1 might be the D (5 bases). Trimming pared 10 bases from V and 4 bases from J, leaving 16 bases between. CDR1 MDHEN and CDR2 SYDVKM come from the germline V gene. CDR3 length: 13 residues. The CDR3 region is CATPQGQGYGYTF. CDR3 sequence (DNA): TGTGCCACCCCTCAAGGGCAGGGCTATGGCTACACCTTC.

The chain has TRBV27 and TRBJ1-2; the D gene is possibly TRBD1 (5 bases). The CDR3 has 15 amino acids. Germline V gene data show CDR1 as MNHEY and CDR2 as SMNVEV (reference sequence). The V end lost 6 bases, the J end lost 2 bases, and 16 bases lay between the germline ends. CDR3 sequence: CASRGTSQRNYGYTF. The CDR3, as DNA: TGTGCCAGCAGGGGGACGAGTCAGCGGAACTATGGCTACACCTTC.

V usage is TRBV15 and J usage is TRBJ2-3; D is unresolved. The CDR3 is 13 residues long. Germline V gene sequence: CDR1 LNHNV, CDR2 YYDKDF (reference sequence). The V and J ends lost 2 bases and 4 bases respectively, with 7 bases between them. The CDR3, as DNA: TGTGCCACCAGCAGACCTCGACCAGATACGCAGTATTTT. This codes for CATSRPRPDTQYF. Full variable domain (remainder filled in from reference TRBV15 and TRBJ2-3): DAMVIQNPRYQVTQFGKPVTLSCSQTLNHNVMYWYQQKSSQAPKLLFHYYDKDFNNEADTPDNFQSRRPNTSFCFLDIRSPGLGDTAMYLCATSRPRPDTQYFGPGTRLTVL.

Concerning this clone itself: Other DNA sequences from this sample encode an identical CDR3 as well. The rearrangement uses TRBV6-5 and TRBJ1-2; D is perhaps TRBD1 (5 bases). This CDR3 is built from 14 residues. The V and J ends lost 5 bases and 5 bases respectively, with 15 bases between them. The germline gives CDR1 MNHEY, CDR2 SVGAGI. CDR3 DNA sequence: TGTGCCAGCAGTCCGCCCGGTAGGGGATATGGCTACACCTTC. Its translation is CASSPPGRGYGYTF.

The chain couples TRBV7-9 to TRBJ1-2; D may be TRBD1 (6 bases). The V end lost 3 bases, the J end lost 6 bases, and 11 bases lay between the germline ends. From germline, CDR1 is SEHNR and CDR2 FQNEAQ (reference sequence). The CDR3 runs 13 residues. This CDR3 is CASSFDRTDGYTF. Here the CDR3 DNA reads TGTGCCAGCAGCTTCGACAGGACAGATGGCTACACCTTC.

This chain uses TRBV5-6 with TRBJ2-2, with 9 bases identical to TRBD1. Germline CDR1 and CDR2: SGHDT and YYEEEE. The V segment lost 3 bases and the J segment 5 bases; nucleotides outside the gene matches: 5. This CDR3 spans 15 amino acids. CDR3 protein: CASSWGTGRTGELFF. CDR3 in DNA: TGTGCCAGCAGCTGGGGGACAGGGCGAACCGGGGAGCTGTTTTTT.

This clone has just one count. This chain links TRBV9 with TRBJ1-1; TRBD1 agrees at 8 bases. This CDR3 is built from 17 residues. V gave up 3 bases and J gave up 11 bases; unmatched junction bases: 21. Germline CDR1 reads SGDLS; CDR2 reads YYNGEE. CDR3 protein: CASSADSRTGSDNRAFF. The CDR3 DNA reads as TGTGCCAGCAGCGCCGACTCCAGGACAGGGTCAGACAATCGGGCTTTCTTT. Based on the CDR3 plus reference TRBV9 and TRBJ1-1, the full variable domain is DSGVTQTPKHLITATGQRVTLRCSPRSGDLSVYWYQQSLDQGLQFLIQYYNGEERAKGNILERFSAQQFPDLHSELNLSSLELGDSALYFCASSADSRTGSDNRAFFGQGTRLTVV.

The chain joins TRBV7-2 to TRBJ2-1; 7 bases agree with TRBD2. V lost 4 bases, J lost 7 bases, and 7 bases stayed unmatched. Germline CDR1 SGHTA, CDR2 FQGNSA. The CDR3 runs 14 residues. CDR3 loop: CASSWGLTWNEQFF. The DNA for the CDR3 is TGTGCCAGCAGCTGGGGACTAACCTGGAATGAGCAGTTCTTC.

This chain connects TRBV11-2 to TRBJ2-1; a weak D match, TRBD2 (5 bases). The V and J ends lost 5 bases and 6 bases respectively, with 14 bases between them. This CDR3 has 14 residues. CDR1 is SGHAT and CDR2 is FQNNGV in the germline V gene. The CDR3, as DNA: TGTGCCAGCAGCCGATATATGGCGGGCAATGAGCAGTTCTTC. It specifies CASSRYMAGNEQFF. Supplemented by reference TRBV11-2 and TRBJ2-1, the full variable domain reads EAGVAQSPRYKIIEKRQSVAFWCNPISGHATLYWYQQILGQGPKLLIQFQNNGVVDDSQLPKDRFSAERLKGVDSTLKIQPAKLEDSAVYLCASSRYMAGNEQFFGPGTRLTVL.

The chain is built from TRBV7-2 and TRBJ2-3; 8 nucleotides line up with TRBD2. Germline V gene lookup returns CDR1 SGHTA and CDR2 FQGNSA. The CDR3 sequence is 18 residues long. V was clipped by 2 bases and J by 4 bases; unmatched bases: 14. The CDR3 loop reads CASSLIFPSGRVADTQYF. In DNA, the CDR3 is TGTGCCAGCAGCTTAATCTTTCCGAGCGGGAGAGTCGCAGATACGCAGTATTTT.

Here the CDR3 reads CASSIATGGIETQYF. The CDR3 region has the DNA TGTGCCAGTAGTATAGCGACAGGGGGCATAGAGACCCAGTACTTC. This rearrangement joins TRBV19 to TRBJ2-5; 10 bases are shared with TRBD1. Germline CDR1 reads LNHDA; CDR2 reads SQIVND (reference sequence). V shed 1 base and J 4 bases; nucleotides not matched to a gene: 3. The CDR3 length is 15 residues.

This clone was picked up one time. The same CDR3 can be traced to other DNA sequences in this sample. The rearrangement joins TRBV5-1 to TRBJ2-7, with D unresolved. Trimming stripped 0 bases from V and 1 base from J, with 8 bases between. The length of the CDR3 is 14 residues. Per germline, CDR1 SGHRS and CDR2 YFSETQ. The CDR3 coding sequence is TGCGCCAGCAGCTTGGATGGCAGTTCCTACGAGCAGTACTTC. Its translation: CASSLDGSSYEQYF.

The chain couples TRBV7-2 to TRBJ1-1; 8 bases map to TRBD1. Germline V lookup: CDR1 SGHTA, CDR2 FQGNSA. Trimming at V came to 5 bases and at J to 11 bases, leaving 7 bases not matched to a gene. The CDR3 extends over 12 amino acids. The CDR3 nucleotides are TGTGCCAGCAGCGACCAGGGGGCGTCCGCTTTCTTT. Protein: CASSDQGASAFF.

The V and J genes are TRBV6-5 and TRBJ2-3, with 8 bases that match TRBD2. The V and J ends lost 6 bases and 9 bases, in that order; junction bases with no gene match: 5. Germline loops: CDR1 MNHEY, CDR2 SVGAGI. The CDR3 has 12 amino acids. CDR3 amino acids: CASRSGTRTQYF. In DNA, the CDR3 is TGTGCCAGCAGATCCGGGACTAGGACGCAGTATTTT.

V gene TRBV20-1 combines with J gene TRBJ2-1, with D tentatively TRBD1 (6 bases). CDR1 DFQATT and CDR2 SNEGSKA come from the germline V gene (reference sequence). This CDR3 is 11 amino acids long. The CDR3 reads CTWGRIDEQFF. Written as DNA, the CDR3 is TGCACCTGGGGGCGGATAGATGAGCAGTTCTTC.

The gene calls are TRBV18 and TRBJ1-3; TRBD1 matches 8 bases. CDR1 and CDR2 (germline): KGHSH, LQKENI. V lost 3 bases to trimming and J lost 0 bases; unmatched junction nucleotides: 7. This CDR3 region has 17 residues. This CDR3 reads CASSPLGTGYSGNTIYF. The DNA for the CDR3 is TGTGCCAGCTCACCTCTCGGGACAGGTTACTCTGGAAACACCATATATTTT.

The chain uses TRBV5-1 and TRBJ2-2; 9 nucleotides agree with TRBD2. This CDR3 has 18 amino acids. J lost 4 bases, V lost 2 bases, and 12 bases had no gene match. CDR1 is SGHRS, CDR2 YFSETQ, per germline. CDR3 amino acids: CASSFLAGGPSVTGELFF. CDR3 nucleotides: TGCGCCAGCAGCTTTCTGGCGGGAGGGCCCTCGGTCACCGGGGAGCTGTTTTTT.

The chain recombines TRBV5-6 with TRBJ2-3, with D possibly TRBD2 on 6 matching bases. CDR1 and CDR2 from the germline V gene are SGHDT and YYEEEE. The ends were cut back, 3 bases at V and 3 bases at J, with 20 bases in the middle. This CDR3 spans 17 amino acids. Here the CDR3 DNA reads TGTGCCAGCAGCTACCGCTTGTCTCCACGGGAGACAGATACGCAGTATTTT. The encoded protein is CASSYRLSPRETDTQYF. The full variable domain, in which reference TRBV5-6 and TRBJ2-3 provide the parts outside the CDR3, is DAGVTQSPTHLIKTRGQQVTLRCSPKSGHDTVSWYQQALGQGPQFIFQYYEEEERQRGNFPDRFSGHQFPNYSSELNVNALLLGDSALYLCASSYRLSPRETDTQYFGPGTRLTVL.

The chain links TRBV9 to TRBJ2-2; D uncertain. The CDR3 covers 14 residues. With 4 bases removed from V and 5 bases from J, the gap between germline ends came to 12 bases. Germline loops: CDR1 SGDLS, CDR2 YYNGEE. Here the CDR3 reads CASSPTTGTGELFF. In DNA, the CDR3 is TGTGCCAGCAGCCCTACTACGGGTACCGGGGAGCTGTTTTTT.

This rearrangement joins TRBV28 to TRBJ2-5, with 11 bases matching TRBD2. Germline assignment: CDR1 MDHEN and CDR2 SYDVKM. CDR3 length: 17 residues. The J segment lost 5 bases and the V segment lost 2 bases, leaving 10 bases of the junction unmatched. CDR3 residues: CASSLGLLAGVVETQYF. The DNA for the CDR3 is TGTGCCAGCAGTTTAGGTCTACTAGCGGGAGTGGTCGAGACCCAGTACTTC.

This chain joins TRBV9 and TRBJ2-7, with 13 nucleotides matching TRBD2. This CDR3 has 17 residues. Looked up from germline, CDR1 is SGDLS and CDR2 is YYNGEE. With V trimmed by 3 bases and J by 0 bases, 6 bases remained unmatched. CDR3: CASSAGLAGRSSYEQYF. CDR3 in DNA: TGTGCCAGCAGCGCGGGACTAGCGGGACGAAGCTCCTACGAGCAGTACTTC.

CDR3 loop: CASSVVPGTSGANVLTF. The CDR3 DNA reads as TGTGCCAGCAGCGTAGTCCCCGGGACTTCGGGGGCCAACGTCCTGACTTTC. The J gene is TRBJ2-6, the V gene TRBV9; possibly TRBD2 for D (6 bases). The CDR3 is 17 residues long. The ends were cut back, 0 bases at V and 4 bases at J, with 14 bases in the middle. CDR1 and CDR2 (germline): SGDLS, YYNGEE. Full variable domain (outside the CDR3, taken from reference TRBV9 and TRBJ2-6): DSGVTQTPKHLITATGQRVTLRCSPRSGDLSVYWYQQSLDQGLQFLIQYYNGEERAKGNILERFSAQQFPDLHSELNLSSLELGDSALYFCASSVVPGTSGANVLTFGAGSRLTVL.

The chain links TRBV7-6 to TRBJ2-3; D is possibly TRBD2 (6 bases). Trimming took 4 bases from V and 2 from J, leaving 19 bases between them. The germline CDR1 and CDR2 sequences are SGHVS and FNYEAQ. This CDR3 comprises 17 residues. The CDR3 coding sequence is TGTGCCAGCAGCTCAAGCGGGCTTCCGGACCCCACAGATACGCAGTATTTT. Protein: CASSSSGLPDPTDTQYF.

The gene calls are TRBV11-2 and TRBJ2-7, with TRBD1 matching over 9 bases. CDR3 size: 18 residues. Per germline, CDR1 SGHAT and CDR2 FQNNGV. V lost 1 base and J lost 3; bases outside the gene matches: 13. The CDR3 DNA follows: TGTGCCAGCAGCTTAGGGGGTGTCTCCGGGACAGGGCTCTACGAGCAGTACTTC. Its protein product is CASSLGGVSGTGLYEQYF.